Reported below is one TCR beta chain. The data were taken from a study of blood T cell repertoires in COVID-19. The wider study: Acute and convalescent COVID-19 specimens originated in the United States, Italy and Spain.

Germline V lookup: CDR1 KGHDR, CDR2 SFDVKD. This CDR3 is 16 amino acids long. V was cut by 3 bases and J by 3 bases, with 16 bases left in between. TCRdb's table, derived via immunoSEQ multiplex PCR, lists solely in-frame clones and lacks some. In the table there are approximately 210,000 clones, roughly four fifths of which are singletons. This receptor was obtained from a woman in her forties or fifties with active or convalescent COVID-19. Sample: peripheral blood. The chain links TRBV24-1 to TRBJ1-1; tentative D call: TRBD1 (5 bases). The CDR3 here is CATSDPWGEEDTEAFF. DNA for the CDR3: TGTGCCACCAGTGATCCGTGGGGGGAGGAGGACACTGAAGCTTTCTTT.